The present T cell receptor beta chain was sequenced within a study of spatial heterogeneity in lung cancer. Time point given: sample taken at primary tumor resection. CDR3 length equals 16 residues. Losses at the gene ends were 0 bases for V and 6 bases for J; bases not matched to a gene: 7. Germline V CDR1 and CDR2: SGDLS, YYNGEE. Study-wide findings and caveats: Mutation counts in tumors were tracked by counts of expanded intratumoral alpha and beta TCRs.

This clonotype was found many times. Its cognate antigen is unknown. A single record per CDR3 protein comes from TCRdb applying MiXCR to the 5' RACE reads. The table lists some 97,000 distinct CDR3 sequences, around 4.8% of them singletons. Sample: lung tumor tissue, taken at surgery. The source of this sequence is a male donor with early-stage non-small cell lung cancer. The chain combines TRBV9 with TRBJ2-1; 9 nucleotides align to TRBD1. The CDR3 reads CASSVVGTGLPNEQFF. The CDR3 DNA reads as TGTGCCAGCAGCGTAGTTGGGACAGGGTTACCCAATGAGCAGTTCTTC.